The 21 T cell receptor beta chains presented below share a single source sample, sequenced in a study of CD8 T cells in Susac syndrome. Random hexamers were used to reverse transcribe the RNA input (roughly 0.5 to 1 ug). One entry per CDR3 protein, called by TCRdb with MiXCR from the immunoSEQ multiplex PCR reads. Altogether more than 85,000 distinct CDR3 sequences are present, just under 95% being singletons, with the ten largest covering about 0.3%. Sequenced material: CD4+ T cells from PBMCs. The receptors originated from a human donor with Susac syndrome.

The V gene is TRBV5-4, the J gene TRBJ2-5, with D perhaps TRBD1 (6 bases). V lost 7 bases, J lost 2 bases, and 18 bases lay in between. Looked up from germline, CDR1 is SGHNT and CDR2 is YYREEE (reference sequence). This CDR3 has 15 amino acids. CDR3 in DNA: TGTGCCAGCGGGACACGGGCCGAATTACAAGAGACCCAGTACTTC. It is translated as CASGTRAELQETQYF.

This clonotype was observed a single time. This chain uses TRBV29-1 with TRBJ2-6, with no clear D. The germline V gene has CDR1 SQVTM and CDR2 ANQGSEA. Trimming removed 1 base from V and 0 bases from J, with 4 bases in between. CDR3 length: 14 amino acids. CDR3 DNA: TGCAGCGTTGAAGTCAGCTCTGGGGCCAACGTCCTGACTTTC. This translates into CSVEVSSGANVLTF.

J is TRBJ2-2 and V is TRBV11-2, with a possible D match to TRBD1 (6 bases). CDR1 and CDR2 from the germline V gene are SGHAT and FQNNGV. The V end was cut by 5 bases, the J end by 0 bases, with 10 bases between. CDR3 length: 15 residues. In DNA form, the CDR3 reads TGTGCCAGCAGCGTCTGGACAGCGAACACCGGGGAGCTGTTTTTT. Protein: CASSVWTANTGELFF. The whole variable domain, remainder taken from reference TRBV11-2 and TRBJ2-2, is EAGVAQSPRYKIIEKRQSVAFWCNPISGHATLYWYQQILGQGPKLLIQFQNNGVVDDSQLPKDRFSAERLKGVDSTLKIQPAKLEDSAVYLCASSVWTANTGELFFGEGSRLTVL.

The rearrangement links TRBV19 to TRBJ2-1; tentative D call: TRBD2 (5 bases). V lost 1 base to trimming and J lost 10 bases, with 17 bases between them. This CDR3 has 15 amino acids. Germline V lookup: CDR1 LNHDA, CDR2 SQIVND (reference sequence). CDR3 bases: TGTGCCAGTAGTATAGTTACTACCGGGAAAGGGGAGCAGTTCTTC. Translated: CASSIVTTGKGEQFF.

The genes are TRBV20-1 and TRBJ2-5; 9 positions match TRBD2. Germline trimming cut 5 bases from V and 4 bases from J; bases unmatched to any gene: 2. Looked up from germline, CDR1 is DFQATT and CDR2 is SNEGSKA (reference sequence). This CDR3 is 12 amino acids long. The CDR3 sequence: CSASSGIETQYF. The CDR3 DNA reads TGCAGTGCTTCTAGCGGGATAGAGACCCAGTACTTC.

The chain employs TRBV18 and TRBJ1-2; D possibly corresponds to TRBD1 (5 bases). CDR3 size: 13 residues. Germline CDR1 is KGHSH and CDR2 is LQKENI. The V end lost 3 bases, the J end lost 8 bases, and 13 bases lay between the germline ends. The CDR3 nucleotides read TGTGCCAGCTCACCGGTAGTCGGGGACGGCTACACCTTC. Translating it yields CASSPVVGDGYTF.

This CDR3 is CASSLGGQAPYEQYF. In nucleotides, the CDR3 is TGCGCCAGCAGCTTGGGGGGGCAGGCTCCCTACGAGCAGTACTTC. This chain connects TRBV5-1 to TRBJ2-7, with D maybe TRBD1 (6 bases). The V gene lost 0 bases and the J gene lost 2 bases, with 12 bases spanning the gap. CDR3 length: 15 residues. Germline V CDR1 and CDR2: SGHRS, YFSETQ.

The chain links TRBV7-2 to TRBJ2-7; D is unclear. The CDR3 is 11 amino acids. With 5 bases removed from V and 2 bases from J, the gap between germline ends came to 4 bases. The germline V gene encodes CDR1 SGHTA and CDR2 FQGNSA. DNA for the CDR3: TGTGCCAGCAGCCAGGCCTACGAGCAGTACTTC. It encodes CASSQAYEQYF.

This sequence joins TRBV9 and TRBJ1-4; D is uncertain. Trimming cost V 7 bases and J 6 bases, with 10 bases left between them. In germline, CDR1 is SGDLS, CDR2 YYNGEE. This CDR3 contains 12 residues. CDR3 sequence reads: CASGRADEKLFF. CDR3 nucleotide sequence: TGTGCCAGCGGCCGAGCGGATGAAAAACTGTTTTTT.

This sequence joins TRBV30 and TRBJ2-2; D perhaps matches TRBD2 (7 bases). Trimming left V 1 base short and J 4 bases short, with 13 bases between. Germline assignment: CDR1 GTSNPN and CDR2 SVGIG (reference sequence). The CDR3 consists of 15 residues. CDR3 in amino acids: CAWSATGGRTGELFF. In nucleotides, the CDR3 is TGTGCCTGGAGTGCTACGGGGGGCCGCACCGGGGAGCTGTTTTTT.

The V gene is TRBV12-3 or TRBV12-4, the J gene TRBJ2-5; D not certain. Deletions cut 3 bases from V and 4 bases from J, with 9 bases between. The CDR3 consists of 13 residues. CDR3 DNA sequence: TGTGCCAGCAGTTTGAAGCACGGAGAGACCCAGTACTTC. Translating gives CASSLKHGETQYF.

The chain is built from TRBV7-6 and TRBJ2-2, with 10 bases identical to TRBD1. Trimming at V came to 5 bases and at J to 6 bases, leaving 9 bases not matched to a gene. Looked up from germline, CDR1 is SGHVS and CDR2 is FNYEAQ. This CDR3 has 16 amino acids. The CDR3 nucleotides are TGTGCCAGCAGCCCCTACCGGGACAGGGGTTCCGGGGAGCTGTTTTTT. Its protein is CASSPYRDRGSGELFF.

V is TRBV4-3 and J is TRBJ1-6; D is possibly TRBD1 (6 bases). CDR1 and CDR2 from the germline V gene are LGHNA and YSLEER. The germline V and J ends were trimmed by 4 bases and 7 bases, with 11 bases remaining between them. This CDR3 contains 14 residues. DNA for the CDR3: TGCGCCAGCAGCCGGGTGACAGGCAATTCACCCCTCCACTTT. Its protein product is CASSRVTGNSPLHF.

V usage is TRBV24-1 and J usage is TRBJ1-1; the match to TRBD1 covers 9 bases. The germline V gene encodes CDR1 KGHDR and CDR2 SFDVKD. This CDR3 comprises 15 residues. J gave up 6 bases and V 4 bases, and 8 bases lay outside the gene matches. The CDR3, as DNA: TGTGCCACCAGTGAGGGACAGGGTCCTAAGGCTGAAGCTTTCTTT. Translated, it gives CATSEGQGPKAEAFF.

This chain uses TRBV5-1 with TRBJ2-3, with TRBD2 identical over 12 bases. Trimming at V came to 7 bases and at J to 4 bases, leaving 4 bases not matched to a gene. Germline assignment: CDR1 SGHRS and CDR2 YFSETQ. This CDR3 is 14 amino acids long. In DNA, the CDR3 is TGCGCCAGCGCCTCTAGCGGGGGGGCAGATACGCAGTATTTT. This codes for CASASSGGADTQYF.

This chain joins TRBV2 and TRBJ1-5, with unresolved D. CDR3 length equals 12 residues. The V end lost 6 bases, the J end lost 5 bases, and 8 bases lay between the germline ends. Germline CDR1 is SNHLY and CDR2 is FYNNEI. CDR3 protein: CASRLADQPQHF. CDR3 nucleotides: TGTGCCAGCAGACTCGCGGATCAGCCCCAGCATTTT.

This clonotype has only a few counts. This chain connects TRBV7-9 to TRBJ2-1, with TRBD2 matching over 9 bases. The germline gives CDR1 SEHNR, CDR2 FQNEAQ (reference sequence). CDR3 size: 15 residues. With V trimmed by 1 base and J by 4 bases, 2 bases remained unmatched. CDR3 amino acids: CASSLGLAGYNEQFF. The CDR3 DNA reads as TGTGCCAGCAGCTTAGGTCTAGCGGGATACAATGAGCAGTTCTTC.

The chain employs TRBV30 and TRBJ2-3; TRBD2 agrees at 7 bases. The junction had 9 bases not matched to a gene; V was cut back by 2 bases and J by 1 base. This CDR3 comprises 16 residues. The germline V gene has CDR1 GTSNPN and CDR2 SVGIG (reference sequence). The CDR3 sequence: CAWSSRTRYGTDTQYF. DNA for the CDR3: TGTGCCTGGAGTTCACGGACTAGATATGGCACAGATACGCAGTATTTT.

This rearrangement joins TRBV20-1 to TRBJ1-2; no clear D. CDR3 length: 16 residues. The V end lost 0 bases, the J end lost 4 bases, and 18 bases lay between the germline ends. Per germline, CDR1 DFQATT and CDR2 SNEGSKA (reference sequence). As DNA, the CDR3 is TGCAGTGCTAGAGATCGTTGGCGGCAACGGGGCTATGGCTACACCTTC. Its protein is CSARDRWRQRGYGYTF.

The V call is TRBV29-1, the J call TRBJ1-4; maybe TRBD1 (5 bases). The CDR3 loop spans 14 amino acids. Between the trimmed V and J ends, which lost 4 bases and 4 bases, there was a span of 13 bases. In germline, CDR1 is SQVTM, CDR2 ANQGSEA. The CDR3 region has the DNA TGCAGCGTTGGGTGGGGCAGCAATAATGAAAAACTGTTTTTT. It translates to CSVGWGSNNEKLFF. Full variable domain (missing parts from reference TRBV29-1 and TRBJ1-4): SAVISQKPSRDICQRGTSLTIQCQVDSQVTMMFWYRQQPGQSLTLIATANQGSEATYESGFVIDKFPISRPNLTFSTLTVSNMSPEDSSIYLCSVGWGSNNEKLFFGSGTQLSVL.

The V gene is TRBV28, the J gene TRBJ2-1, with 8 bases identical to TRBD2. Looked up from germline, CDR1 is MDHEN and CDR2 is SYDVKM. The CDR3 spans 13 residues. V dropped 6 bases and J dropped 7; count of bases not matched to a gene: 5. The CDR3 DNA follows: TGTGCCAGCAGAGAGCGGGGGCTGAATGAGCAGTTCTTC. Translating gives CASRERGLNEQFF.